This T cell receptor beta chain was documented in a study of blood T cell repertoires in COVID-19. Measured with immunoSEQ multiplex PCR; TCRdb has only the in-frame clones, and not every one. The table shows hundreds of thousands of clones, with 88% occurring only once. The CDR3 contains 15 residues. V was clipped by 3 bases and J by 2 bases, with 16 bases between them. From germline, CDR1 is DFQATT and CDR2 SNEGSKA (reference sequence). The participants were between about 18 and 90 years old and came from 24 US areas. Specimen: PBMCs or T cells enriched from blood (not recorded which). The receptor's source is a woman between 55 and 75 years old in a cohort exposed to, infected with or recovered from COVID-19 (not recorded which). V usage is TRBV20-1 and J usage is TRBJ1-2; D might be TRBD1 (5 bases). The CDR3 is CSASNLLRGNYGYTF. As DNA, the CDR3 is TGCAGTGCTAGTAATCTCTTACGGGGGAACTATGGCTACACCTTC.